These 14 T cell receptor beta chains were sequenced from one sample in a study of cytomegalovirus exposure and HLA in healthy donors. The PCR used 60 Vbeta and 13 Jbeta primers. TCRdb's table, derived via immunoSEQ multiplex PCR, lists solely in-frame clones and lacks some. The data contain approximately 120,000 clones, 80% of them singletons. Sequencing used PBMCs. These receptors came from a man between 25 and 39 years old in good health and CMV-seropositive.

This chain links TRBV9 with TRBJ1-2, with 9 bases fitting TRBD1. Unmatched junction bases numbered 3, after V lost 0 bases and J lost 6 bases. Germline V CDR1 and CDR2: SGDLS, YYNGEE. The CDR3 extends over 14 amino acids. CDR3 loop: CASSVAGTGNGYTF. The CDR3 nucleotides read TGTGCCAGCAGCGTAGCCGGGACAGGGAATGGCTACACCTTC. Complete variable domain (other parts from reference TRBV9 and TRBJ1-2): DSGVTQTPKHLITATGQRVTLRCSPRSGDLSVYWYQQSLDQGLQFLIQYYNGEERAKGNILERFSAQQFPDLHSELNLSSLELGDSALYFCASSVAGTGNGYTFGSGTRLTVV.

The CDR3 DNA reads as TGTGCCAGTAGGGGGGGGCAATCGGCGTGGGAGCAGTTCTTC. Its translation is CASRGGQSAWEQFF. This chain links TRBV19 with TRBJ2-1, with a tentative D call TRBD2 (7 bases). The CDR3 runs to 14 residues. Germline V gene lookup returns CDR1 LNHDA and CDR2 SQIVND (reference sequence). Trimming pared 6 bases from V and 10 bases from J, leaving 19 bases between.

The chain combines TRBV28 with TRBJ1-6; perhaps TRBD1 as D (5 bases). Trimming removed 3 bases at V and 11 bases at J, with 11 bases between. The CDR3 runs to 13 residues. Germline V gene data show CDR1 as MDHEN and CDR2 as SYDVKM. The CDR3 spells CASSFFRGAPLHF. CDR3 bases: TGTGCCAGCAGTTTCTTCCGGGGGGCACCCCTCCACTTT.

V gene TRBV2 combines with J gene TRBJ2-1; D not resolved. The germline gives CDR1 SNHLY, CDR2 FYNNEI. The CDR3 loop spans 13 amino acids. V was shortened by 1 base and J by 5 bases, with 6 bases between the two germline ends. The CDR3 DNA reads TGTGCCAGCAGTGAAGGGCCCCACAATGAGCAGTTCTTC. It translates to CASSEGPHNEQFF.

The chain recombines TRBV28 with TRBJ1-1; maybe TRBD1 (5 bases). Trimming removed 2 bases from V and 0 bases from J, with 22 bases in between. Germline V gene sequence: CDR1 MDHEN, CDR2 SYDVKM. The CDR3 covers 19 residues. Here the CDR3 reads CASSLIRWETGVLNTEAFF. CDR3 nucleotides: TGTGCCAGCAGTTTAATTAGATGGGAGACGGGGGTTCTGAACACTGAAGCTTTCTTT.

This clone has only a few counts. J is TRBJ1-1 and V is TRBV18; no firm D call. Germline loops: CDR1 KGHSH, CDR2 LQKENI. The CDR3 contains 14 residues. Trimming shortened V by 1 base and J by 1 base, and 7 bases separated the two germline ends. CDR3 in amino acids: CASSPREGNTEAFF. DNA for the CDR3: TGTGCCAGCTCACCACGGGAGGGGAACACTGAAGCTTTCTTT.

This chain joins TRBV19 and TRBJ2-3, with 9 bases lining up with TRBD2. The V segment lost 4 bases and the J segment 2 bases; nucleotides outside the gene matches: 7. Per the germline V gene, CDR1 is LNHDA and CDR2 is SQIVND (reference sequence). CDR3 length: 16 amino acids. DNA for the CDR3: TGTGCCAGTAGTACAGAAGCGGGGGGCGACACAGATACGCAGTATTTT. Translated, it gives CASSTEAGGDTDTQYF.

The CDR3 protein is CAAGGLSLKNSQYF. In nucleotides, the CDR3 is TGTGCGGCGGGGGGCCTATCACTGAAAAACAGTCAGTACTTC. This rearrangement joins TRBV21-1 to TRBJ2-4; the DNA was not used to check the table's D call, TRBD2. TRBV21-1 is an annotated pseudogene. This CDR3 has 14 residues.

V is TRBV30 and J is TRBJ1-1, with 8 bases fitting TRBD1. CDR3 length equals 16 residues. Germline V gene data show CDR1 as GTSNPN and CDR2 as SVGIG (reference sequence). V dropped 1 base and J dropped 6; count of bases not matched to a gene: 13. CDR3 protein: CAWSGLSFSGGAEAFF. As DNA, the CDR3 is TGTGCCTGGAGTGGCCTCAGCTTCTCAGGGGGCGCTGAAGCTTTCTTT.

This clone was observed a few times. The V call is TRBV15, the J call TRBJ2-5, with TRBD2 matching 8 bases. Losses at the gene ends were 0 bases for V and 2 bases for J; bases not matched to a gene: 2. The CDR3 length is 15 residues. From germline, CDR1 is LNHNV and CDR2 YYDKDF (reference sequence). The chain's CDR3 is CATSRDGGGQETQYF. In DNA, the CDR3 is TGTGCCACCAGCAGAGATGGCGGGGGGCAAGAGACCCAGTACTTC. The full variable domain, in which reference TRBV15 and TRBJ2-5 provide the parts outside the CDR3, is DAMVIQNPRYQVTQFGKPVTLSCSQTLNHNVMYWYQQKSSQAPKLLFHYYDKDFNNEADTPDNFQSRRPNTSFCFLDIRSPGLGDTAMYLCATSRDGGGQETQYFGPGTRLLVL.

The chain carries TRBV2 and TRBJ2-3; the D is unclear. Germline-derived CDR1 and CDR2 are SNHLY and FYNNEI. The CDR3 runs to 13 residues. V lost 3 bases and J 5 bases, leaving 9 bases between the germline ends. Here the CDR3 reads CASSDRFGDTQYF. CDR3 nucleotide sequence: TGTGCCAGCAGTGATCGGTTTGGAGATACGCAGTATTTT.

A few counts support this clone. The CDR3 loop is CASREGGGLYEQYF. The CDR3 DNA follows: TGTGCCAGCCGGGAAGGGGGCGGATTGTACGAGCAGTACTTC. V and J are TRBV25-1 and TRBJ2-7; 7 nucleotides line up with TRBD1. Unmatched junction bases numbered 11, after V lost 8 bases and J lost 4 bases. Germline CDR1 is MGHDK and CDR2 is SYGVNS. This CDR3 has 14 amino acids.

This clone was counted between two and nine times. The chain joins TRBV11-3 to TRBJ2-7; D may be TRBD2 (5 bases). Germline CDR1 SGHNT, CDR2 YENEEA. The CDR3 consists of 13 residues. V lost 1 base to trimming and J lost 2 bases, with 6 bases between them. The CDR3 DNA reads TGTGCCAGCAGCTTAGGGGAGCCCTACGAGCAGTACTTC. Protein sequence: CASSLGEPYEQYF.

The table lists this clone with a few counts. The chain has TRBV15 and TRBJ1-4, with 9 bases lining up with TRBD1. CDR1 and CDR2 (germline): LNHNV, YYDKDF (reference sequence). Germline trimming cut 0 bases from V and 3 bases from J; bases unmatched to any gene: 5. There are 17 residues in the CDR3. The CDR3 region has the DNA TGTGCCACCAGCAGAGAAAAGGACAGGGGCCCTAATGAAAAACTGTTTTTT. This gives the protein CATSREKDRGPNEKLFF.